The source of this TCR beta chain is a study of CD8 T cells in ankylosing spondylitis. Overall study findings and caveats: Clones that were linked to disease were CD8+ and were relatively rare in peripheral blood.

It was by quantitative 5'-RACE with molecular barcodes that TCR beta libraries were made. TCRdb processed the 5' RACE reads anew with MiXCR; each CDR3 protein has one entry. The sample records roughly 120,000 distinct CDR3 sequences, roughly 15% being singletons. As for this clonotype: Its antigen is currently unknown.

Source material: blood, either unsorted or a sorted T cell fraction (not recorded which). This sequence originates from a female donor with ankylosing spondylitis or in good health (not recorded which).

The CDR3, as DNA: TGTGCCAGCAGCCTAGGGGGGGTTGCTAATGAAAAACTGTTTTTT. This encodes CASSLGGVANEKLFF. The chain has TRBV7-9 and TRBJ1-4, with D perhaps matching TRBD1 (6 bases). The CDR3 runs to 15 residues. Germline CDR1 and CDR2: SEHNR and FQNEAQ (reference sequence). Trimming cost V 5 bases and J 3 bases, with 13 bases left between them.